Sequencing of this T cell receptor beta chain was carried out in a study of T cell changes during pregnancy in multiple sclerosis. The CDR3 consists of 15 residues. Germline lookup yields CDR1 SGHVS and CDR2 FNYEAQ. V dropped 4 bases and J dropped 3; count of bases not matched to a gene: 5. This table comes from immunoSEQ multiplex PCR, and its TCRdb copy is limited to in-frame clones, with some not included. The sample lists under 45,000 clones, 80% to 95% occurring once. This sequence was found in a female donor in good health, enrolled as a control in a pregnancy study. The input for sequencing was CD4+ T cells from peripheral blood mononuclear cells, taken in the third trimester of pregnancy. The chain couples TRBV7-6 to TRBJ1-4; 7 positions match TRBD1. The CDR3 DNA reads TGTGCCAGCAGCTCCACAGGGGTCTCTAATGAAAAACTGTTTTTT. Protein: CASSSTGVSNEKLFF.